This T cell receptor beta chain was recorded in a study of siplizumab effects on memory and regulatory T cells. Study summary: Mixed lymphocyte reactions ran in pairs, with siplizumab at 1 ug/mL or without drug. Overall study findings and caveats: Proliferating siplizumab-culture Tregs lacked confirmation of suppressive function. Treatment with siplizumab left mappable alloreactive CD4+ clones averaging around 69% Treg-derived, compared with under 30% in controls. Unstimulated subsets captured only a minor fraction of alloreactive clones.

Profiled with immunoSEQ multiplex PCR; TCRdb holds only in-frame clones, not every one. Counted here are about 7,800 clones, approximately 35% occurring once; the ten biggest clones make up approximately 6.3%. This CDR3 spans 15 amino acids. The V gene's germline CDR1 is LNHDA and CDR2 SQIVND (reference sequence). Trimming took off 0 bases at V and 3 bases at J, with 12 bases between the two ends. It was at 37°C and for under 7 days that the mixed lymphocyte reaction cells were cocultured. This clone showed up just once. The antigen remains undetermined. This TCR derives from a human donor in good health; the cells came from an allogeneic mixed lymphocyte reaction. The genes are TRBV19 and TRBJ2-7; TRBD2 might be the D (7 bases). The sample taken for sequencing was CFSE-low (dividing) CD8+ T cells sorted from an allogeneic mixed lymphocyte reaction. In nucleotides, the CDR3 is TGTGCCAGTAGTATAGAGGGGGGAGGGGGCTACGAGCAGTACTTC. It is translated as CASSIEGGGGYEQYF.